Following are 18 T cell receptor beta chains from one sample sequenced in a study of identical twins (dated by TCRdb to between 2015 and 2016). Library construction relied on 5' RACE. TCRdb names Illumina HiSeq 2000 as the instrument used. The public reads were run again by TCRdb, first through fastp at Q25 and then through MiXCR, and only productive beta chains were kept. Every entry covers one CDR3 protein and lists the most common genes and DNA from its rows. The sample table lists approximately 1.8 million distinct CDR3 sequences, less than 40% of them with a count of one. Over 0.25% of the sample comes from the top ten. Sequenced input: cord blood. These receptors all stem from a newborn girl in good health.

This clonotype was counted only a few times. The chain combines TRBV9 with TRBJ1-2; possible D gene TRBD1, 5 bases. The germline V and J ends were trimmed by 0 bases and 0 bases, with 9 bases remaining between them. This CDR3 comprises 15 residues. CDR1 is SGDLS, CDR2 YYNGEE, per germline. The CDR3, as DNA: TGTGCCAGCAGCGTAGAATCGACAGCTAACTATGGCTACACCTTC. It codes for CASSVESTANYGYTF.

CDR3 amino acids: CASSQHPLVGYTF. For the CDR3, the DNA is TGCGCCAGCAGCCAACACCCATTGGTTGGCTACACCTTC. The V and J genes are TRBV4-1 and TRBJ1-2, with unresolved D. The germline gives CDR1 MGHRA, CDR2 YSYEKL. This CDR3 region has 13 residues. Trimming removed 2 bases at V and 7 bases at J, with 11 bases between.

Regarding this clonotype: This may be a read error: a much more frequent sequence differs by one nucleotide. V usage is TRBV7-2 and J usage is TRBJ2-7; 16 bases map to TRBD2. Germline values: CDR1 SGHTA, CDR2 FQGNSA. CDR3 length: 19 amino acids. The J segment lost 2 bases and the V segment lost 2 bases, leaving 9 bases of the junction unmatched. The CDR3 sequence is CASSLFAQGLAGGTYEQYF. The CDR3 DNA reads TGTGCCAGCAGCTTATTCGCTCAGGGACTAGCGGGAGGGACCTACGAGCAGTACTTC.

The rearrangement uses TRBV20-1 and TRBJ1-5; D ambiguous. This CDR3 is built from 14 residues. The V and J ends lost 1 base and 0 bases respectively, with 7 bases between them. Per the germline V gene, CDR1 is DFQATT and CDR2 is SNEGSKA (reference sequence). The CDR3 DNA reads as TGCAGTGCTAGAGGGGTTCGTAGCAATCAGCCCCAGCATTTT. Translating it yields CSARGVRSNQPQHF.

This clonotype was found a few times. This chain connects TRBV6-1 to TRBJ1-1, with D unclear. Germline loops: CDR1 MNHNS, CDR2 SASEGT. Trimming shortened V by 1 base and J by 1 base, and 7 bases separated the two germline ends. The CDR3 consists of 14 residues. DNA of the CDR3: TGTGCCAGCAGTGAAGGCCGCAAGAACACTGAAGCTTTCTTT. This encodes CASSEGRKNTEAFF.

Turning to this clonotype: One end of the junction fails to match germline, which may point to a read error. The chain employs TRBV4-2 and TRBJ2-3; D gene ambiguous. This CDR3 spans 12 amino acids. Germline CDR1 and CDR2: LGHNA and YNFKEQ. CDR3 residues: CANSLGTDTQYF. The CDR3 bases are TGTGCCAACAGCCTTGGTACAGATACGCAGTATTTT.

This clonotype has more than one count but fewer than ten. The rearrangement uses TRBV7-6 and TRBJ2-2; 9 nucleotides align to TRBD2. The CDR3 contains 16 residues. Germline V lookup: CDR1 SGHVS, CDR2 FNYEAQ. V shed 4 bases, J shed 1 base, and the junction held 4 bases outside the gene matches. CDR3 sequence: CASSSGLARNTGELFF. The CDR3 DNA sequence: TGTGCCAGCAGCTCCGGACTAGCGCGGAACACCGGGGAGCTGTTTTTT.

This clonotype was counted between two and nine times. The rearrangement joins TRBV27 to TRBJ1-1; TRBD1 might be the D (6 bases). CDR1 is MNHEY and CDR2 is SMNVEV in the germline V gene (reference sequence). V lost 8 bases and J lost 1, with 14 bases in between. The CDR3 has 14 amino acids. The CDR3: CASGWGAGNTEAFF. In DNA, the CDR3 is TGTGCCAGCGGGTGGGGGGCTGGGAACACTGAAGCTTTCTTT.

This clonotype was detected only a few times. J is TRBJ1-1 and V is TRBV3-1; no reliable D call. CDR1 is LGHDT, CDR2 YNNKEL, per germline (reference sequence). The CDR3 consists of 14 residues. Trimming took off 4 bases at V and 0 bases at J, with 9 bases between the two ends. The DNA for the CDR3 is TGTGCCAGCAGCCCTAAACTTTTGAACACTGAAGCTTTCTTT. As protein: CASSPKLLNTEAFF.

The V call is TRBV4-2, the J call TRBJ2-7; 8 positions match TRBD1. Trimming removed 0 bases from V and 0 bases from J; junction bases left unmatched: 4. The CDR3 is made up of 16 amino acids. Germline assignment: CDR1 LGHNA and CDR2 YNFKEQ. This CDR3 is CASSQEGTGSSYEQYF. The CDR3 bases are TGTGCCAGCAGCCAAGAGGGGACAGGAAGCTCCTACGAGCAGTACTTC.

In this sample, this clonotype turned up many times. This CDR3 reads CSVILQRGQGGYGYTF. CDR3 DNA sequence: TGCAGCGTGATACTACAACGGGGACAGGGGGGCTATGGCTACACCTTC. The chain carries TRBV29-1 and TRBJ1-2, with 11 bases identical to TRBD1. The germline CDR1 and CDR2 sequences are SQVTM and ANQGSEA. The CDR3 runs to 16 residues. V lost 6 bases and J lost 4; bases outside the gene matches: 13.

The chain is built from TRBV20-1 and TRBJ2-1; TRBD2 matches 8 bases. The CDR3 extends over 14 amino acids. Germline V CDR1 and CDR2: DFQATT, SNEGSKA (reference sequence). With V trimmed by 5 bases and J by 5 bases, 8 bases remained unmatched. The CDR3 sequence is CSAVLAGNHNEQFF. The CDR3 coding sequence is TGCAGTGCTGTCCTAGCGGGTAACCACAATGAGCAGTTCTTC.

This clonotype was counted a few times. The chain recombines TRBV27 with TRBJ1-2; 9 nucleotides match TRBD1. J gave up 4 bases and V 1 base, and 10 bases lay outside the gene matches. From germline, CDR1 is MNHEY and CDR2 SMNVEV (reference sequence). This CDR3 has 17 amino acids. The CDR3 DNA reads as TGTGCCAGCAGTTTATTCGCCTCGGGACAGGGAGCCTATGGCTACACCTTC. This codes for CASSLFASGQGAYGYTF.

This chain uses TRBV20-1 with TRBJ2-1; D is possibly TRBD2 (6 bases). The germline V and J ends were trimmed by 1 base and 12 bases, with 16 bases remaining between them. Germline assignment: CDR1 DFQATT and CDR2 SNEGSKA (reference sequence). This CDR3 has 13 residues. DNA for the CDR3: TGCAGTGCTAGAGGAGCCCGGGGGAGTGGGCAGTTCTTC. It encodes CSARGARGSGQFF.

CDR3 sequence: CASSLSSGPGANVLTF. The CDR3 nucleotides read TGTGCCAGCAGCTTAAGCTCAGGACCTGGGGCCAACGTCCTGACTTTC. This chain connects TRBV7-9 to TRBJ2-6; D gene ambiguous. The germline gives CDR1 SEHNR, CDR2 FQNEAQ (reference sequence). V shed 2 bases and J shed 2 bases, with 10 bases lying between them. CDR3 length equals 16 residues.

The chain carries TRBV20-1 and TRBJ2-1; D call uncertain. From germline, CDR1 is DFQATT and CDR2 SNEGSKA (reference sequence). This CDR3 has 12 residues. V was clipped by 5 bases and J by 2 bases, with 7 bases between them. In DNA form, the CDR3 reads TGCAGTGCTGTAAGGGCCTACAATGAGCAGTTCTTC. It specifies CSAVRAYNEQFF.

Notes on this clonotype: Germline and junction disagree at one end, which may indicate a read error. J is TRBJ2-3 and V is TRBV10-3, with TRBD1 matching 8 bases. CDR3 length: 14 amino acids. The V gene's germline CDR1 is ENHRY and CDR2 SYGVKD. The CDR3 DNA reads TGTGCCGTCAGCCCAGGGGGCAAGGGAGATACGCAGTATTTT. It translates to CAVSPGGKGDTQYF.

This clonotype was seen a handful of times. This chain links TRBV7-7 with TRBJ2-5; D unclear. The CDR3 totals 14 residues. V lost 5 bases and J lost 5, with 15 bases in between. Germline V CDR1 and CDR2: SSHAT, FNYEAQ (reference sequence). The CDR3, as DNA: TGTGCCAGCAGCCCCGGGCCCAATGCGGAGACCCAGTACTTC. Translation: CASSPGPNAETQYF.